This TCR beta chain comes out of a study of shared clonotypes between healthy human individuals. Study in general: CD4 naive and memory got three plates each, CD8 naive two, CD8 memory one. Whole-study results and caveats: Represented genetic and exposure-history diversity was restricted by having few donors.

The repertoire was sequenced with immunoSEQ multiplex PCR; TCRdb's copy has only in-frame clones and lacks some. Here the sample spans 1 million to 1.2 million clones, about 72% being singletons. The CDR3 is made up of 16 amino acids. CDR1 SGDLS and CDR2 YYNGEE come from the germline V gene. Trimming removed 0 bases from V and 2 bases from J; junction bases left unmatched: 4. Comment on this clone: Antigen specificity is unknown.

This rearrangement joins TRBV9 to TRBJ2-3; TRBD1 matches 9 bases. The TCR originated in a man in his late teens or twenties in good health. Some clones in this sample may be carry-over from other donors' samples. The sequenced material came from memory CD4+ T cells from PBMCs. Subset defined: CD45RA-negative fraction. CDR3 sequence (DNA): TGTGCCAGCAGCGTAGGTGGGACAGGGATCACAGATACGCAGTATTTT. Protein sequence: CASSVGGTGITDTQYF.